This T cell receptor (beta chain) appears in the sequencing data of a study of T-cell memory formation after mild COVID-19. TCRdb re-called the 5' RACE reads through MiXCR, storing one row per CDR3 protein. This repertoire shows approximately 400,000 distinct CDR3 sequences, 20% to 30% found once; its top ten account for 7.5% to 10%. The CDR3 loop spans 14 amino acids. Losses at the gene ends were 7 bases for V and 6 bases for J; bases not matched to a gene: 8. Germline V gives CDR1 MNHEY, CDR2 SMNVEV (reference sequence). This clonotype was found a few times. The rearrangement links TRBV27 to TRBJ2-7; TRBD1 matches at 11 bases. The receptor was isolated from an adult woman who had mild COVID-19 (a few samples of this study predate the infection). Cell type and time point are not known. Sequencing input: PBMCs or a T cell subset sorted from them (not recorded which). CDR3 coding DNA: TGTGCCAGCACCAGGACAGGGGGCTTTTCCGAGCAGTACTTC. Protein sequence: CASTRTGGFSEQYF.